One sample yielded the 28 T cell receptor beta chains listed below, sequenced in a study of Graves' ophthalmopathy and Graves' hyperthyroidism. The TCR beta CDR3 regions underwent amplification from RNA transcripts. HTBI-primed first-round RT-PCR preceded second-round multiplex PCR. One entry per CDR3 protein results from TCRdb running MiXCR on the multiplex PCR reads. The data contain 40,000 to 45,000 distinct CDR3 sequences, roughly half of them singletons. The specimen sequenced was peripheral blood. These TCRs come from an adult man with Graves' ophthalmopathy.

This clonotype was counted once. J is TRBJ1-1 and V is TRBV2, with unresolved D. This CDR3 region has 11 residues. V shed 6 bases and J shed 1 base, with 3 bases lying between them. Germline V lookup: CDR1 SNHLY, CDR2 FYNNEI. The CDR3 is CASRENTEAFF. CDR3 bases: TGTGCCAGCAGAGAGAACACTGAAGCTTTCTTT. The complete variable domain, with remaining parts taken from reference TRBV2 and TRBJ1-1, reads EPEVTQTPSHQVTQMGQEVILRCVPISNHLYFYWYRQILGQKVEFLVSFYNNEISEKSEIFDDQFSVERPDGSNFTLKIRSTKLEDSAMYFCASRENTEAFFGQGTRLTVV.

The chain carries TRBV20-1 and TRBJ1-2; the D is unclear. Trimming left V 5 bases short and J 7 bases short, with 20 bases between. The CDR3 contains 14 residues. The germline V gene has CDR1 DFQATT and CDR2 SNEGSKA (reference sequence). The CDR3 reads CSALSPVLAGGYTF. The DNA for the CDR3 is TGCAGTGCTCTTTCCCCGGTACTAGCGGGTGGCTACACCTTC.

Details on this clonotype: A read error may account for a junction end that differs from germline. This sequence joins TRBV15 and TRBJ1-4, with D possibly TRBD1 on 5 matching bases. The germline V gene has CDR1 LNHNV and CDR2 YYDKDF (reference sequence). The CDR3 has 13 residues. The DNA for the CDR3 is TGTACCACCATGGACATGCGGAATGAAAAACTGTTTTTT. Protein sequence: CTTMDMRNEKLFF.

This clonotype has a count of ten or more. The V call is TRBV11-3, the J call TRBJ2-5; a possible D gene is TRBD2 (6 bases). This CDR3 has 14 residues. V dropped 4 bases and J dropped 2 bases, with 11 bases sitting between them. The germline V gene encodes CDR1 SGHNT and CDR2 YENEEA. CDR3 amino acids: CASSSRDSQETQYF. CDR3 in DNA: TGTGCCAGCAGCTCAAGGGACTCGCAAGAGACCCAGTACTTC.

This clonotype was counted ten times or more. This chain connects TRBV6-1 to TRBJ2-2; 7 bases are a match to TRBD2. Trimming at V came to 1 base and at J to 4 bases, leaving 3 bases not matched to a gene. Germline V lookup: CDR1 MNHNS, CDR2 SASEGT. The CDR3 totals 15 residues. CDR3 DNA sequence: TGTGCCAGCAGTGAAGGGGCGGGAGCCACCGGGGAGCTGTTTTTT. Its translation is CASSEGAGATGELFF.

The genes are TRBV6-4 and TRBJ2-3; D may match TRBD1 or TRBD2 (6 bases each). The V gene lost 4 bases and the J gene lost 3 bases, with 14 bases spanning the gap. CDR3 length: 15 residues. CDR1 is MRHNA, CDR2 SNTAGT, per germline. The CDR3 loop is CASSGGASPTDTQYF. The CDR3 DNA reads TGTGCCAGCAGTGGGGGGGCTAGCCCAACAGATACGCAGTATTTT.

This clonotype showed up many times. CDR3 bases: TGTGCCAGTGGGAAGGGGGGTAATTGGAATCAGCCCCAGCATTTT. Residues: CASGKGGNWNQPQHF. The chain links TRBV2 to TRBJ1-5; a possible D gene is TRBD1 (6 bases). Germline CDR1 reads SNHLY; CDR2 reads FYNNEI. V was clipped by 9 bases and J by 4 bases, with 19 bases between them. The CDR3 contains 15 residues.

This clonotype appeared many times. The rearrangement links TRBV12-3 or TRBV12-4 to TRBJ2-5, with unresolved D. The CDR3 is made up of 10 amino acids. The V end lost 8 bases, the J end lost 3 bases, and 4 bases lay between the germline ends. The CDR3 reads CASRKETQYF. The DNA for the CDR3 is TGTGCCAGCCGAAAAGAGACCCAGTACTTC.

In its sample, this clonotype was seen many times. The chain joins TRBV2 to TRBJ2-2; D is unclear. The V and J ends lost 5 bases and 0 bases respectively, with 13 bases between them. Germline CDR1 SNHLY, CDR2 FYNNEI. There are 16 residues in the CDR3. The CDR3 here is CASSPWADANTGELFF. CDR3 sequence (DNA): TGTGCCAGCAGTCCTTGGGCGGACGCGAACACCGGGGAGCTGTTTTTT. Complete variable domain (other parts from reference TRBV2 and TRBJ2-2): EPEVTQTPSHQVTQMGQEVILRCVPISNHLYFYWYRQILGQKVEFLVSFYNNEISEKSEIFDDQFSVERPDGSNFTLKIRSTKLEDSAMYFCASSPWADANTGELFFGEGSRLTVL.

This clonotype was found a few times. This chain connects TRBV7-3 to TRBJ1-6; D is unresolved. V was cut by 4 bases and J by 7 bases, with 14 bases left in between. Germline loops: CDR1 SGHTA, CDR2 FQGTGA. There are 15 residues in the CDR3. The CDR3 coding sequence is TGTGCCAGCAGCTCCCGGGGAGCGGAGAATTCACCCCTCCACTTT. This codes for CASSSRGAENSPLHF.

The J gene is TRBJ1-2, the V gene TRBV10-1; weak D call: TRBD1 (6 bases). The V end was cut by 3 bases, the J end by 7 bases, with 12 bases between. Germline V CDR1 and CDR2: WNHNN, SYGVQD (reference sequence). This CDR3 spans 13 amino acids. CDR3 sequence: CASSESRGSGYTF. The CDR3, as DNA: TGCGCCAGCAGTGAATCCAGGGGTTCTGGCTACACCTTC.

This rearrangement joins TRBV30 to TRBJ1-2; 11 positions agree with TRBD1. The ends lost 4 bases at V and 4 bases at J; junction bases unmatched: 5. The CDR3 length is 14 residues. Germline CDR1 reads GTSNPN; CDR2 reads SVGIG (reference sequence). The CDR3 region is CAWIAGTGGYGYTF. DNA for the CDR3: TGTGCCTGGATCGCCGGGACAGGGGGCTATGGCTACACCTTC.

This rearrangement joins TRBV12-3 or TRBV12-4 to TRBJ2-4; D call uncertain. Trimming pared 2 bases from V and 0 bases from J, leaving 11 bases between. This CDR3 comprises 16 residues. CDR3 protein: CASSLKSPLAKNIQYF. The CDR3 DNA sequence: TGTGCCAGCAGTTTAAAGTCTCCGCTAGCCAAAAACATTCAGTACTTC.

The table lists this clonotype with many counts. The V gene is TRBV7-9, the J gene TRBJ2-2; the match to TRBD2 covers 13 bases. In germline, CDR1 is SEHNR, CDR2 FQNEAQ (reference sequence). This CDR3 has 17 amino acids. The V gene end was trimmed by 8 bases and the J gene end by 1 base; junction bases not matched to a gene: 7. The CDR3 here is CASPRLAGGLNTGELFF. As DNA, the CDR3 is TGTGCCAGCCCCCGACTAGCGGGGGGACTGAACACCGGGGAGCTGTTTTTT.

This clonotype was observed at least ten times. The CDR3 loop is CASSSDFRASPQYF. CDR3 nucleotide sequence: TGTGCCAGCAGCTCGGACTTTCGGGCGTCTCCGCAGTATTTT. The rearrangement joins TRBV11-2 to TRBJ2-3, with D possibly being TRBD2 (5 bases). This CDR3 spans 14 amino acids. V gave up 4 bases and J gave up 10 bases, with 18 bases separating them. The V gene's germline CDR1 is SGHAT and CDR2 FQNNGV. Full variable domain (outside the CDR3, taken from reference TRBV11-2 and TRBJ2-3): EAGVAQSPRYKIIEKRQSVAFWCNPISGHATLYWYQQILGQGPKLLIQFQNNGVVDDSQLPKDRFSAERLKGVDSTLKIQPAKLEDSAVYLCASSSDFRASPQYFGPGTRLTVL.

This clonotype has ten or more counts. The chain carries TRBV11-2 and TRBJ2-3; D gene uncertain. Deletions cut 5 bases from V and 2 bases from J, with 14 bases between. Germline loops: CDR1 SGHAT, CDR2 FQNNGV. The CDR3 consists of 15 residues. The chain's CDR3 is CASSPETAPTDTQYF. DNA of the CDR3: TGTGCCAGCAGCCCCGAGACTGCGCCCACAGATACGCAGTATTTT.

This clonotype came up many times. The chain links TRBV28 to TRBJ2-7, with TRBD1 matching 8 bases. The J segment lost 0 bases and the V segment lost 7 bases, leaving 5 bases of the junction unmatched. Germline CDR1 and CDR2: MDHEN and SYDVKM. The CDR3 sequence is 14 residues long. The CDR3: CASKTGTGSYEQYF. CDR3 nucleotide sequence: TGTGCCAGCAAAACCGGGACAGGCTCCTACGAGCAGTACTTC.

In its sample, this clonotype was seen many times. The chain carries TRBV4-1 and TRBJ2-5; D is ambiguous. The V end was cut by 2 bases, the J end by 2 bases, with 18 bases between. CDR1 is MGHRA, CDR2 YSYEKL, per germline. The CDR3 extends over 17 amino acids. The CDR3 bases are TGCGCCAGCAGCCAATCTGGGTCCCGTGTAACACAAGAGACCCAGTACTTC. It translates to CASSQSGSRVTQETQYF.

This clonotype was recorded at least ten times. This chain uses TRBV6-2 or TRBV6-3 with TRBJ1-4; D may be TRBD1 (5 bases). This CDR3 is built from 14 residues. V was cut by 2 bases and J by 8 bases, with 12 bases left in between. Per the germline V gene, CDR1 is MNHEY and CDR2 is SVGEGT. The CDR3 nucleotides are TGTGCCAGCAGTTACGGGGGTGCCCAGGAAAAACTGTTTTTT. The encoded protein is CASSYGGAQEKLFF.

This clonotype has ten or more counts. V gene TRBV20-1 combines with J gene TRBJ2-1, with 12 bases that match TRBD2. Germline V gives CDR1 DFQATT, CDR2 SNEGSKA (reference sequence). This CDR3 comprises 16 residues. J lost 3 bases, V lost 3 bases, and 6 bases had no gene match. CDR3 residues: CSASSLAGGLYNEQFF. DNA of the CDR3: TGCAGTGCTAGTAGCCTAGCGGGAGGGCTCTACAATGAGCAGTTCTTC.

This clonotype was detected ten times or more. This chain connects TRBV11-3 to TRBJ2-1; unclear D gene. Germline loops: CDR1 SGHNT, CDR2 YENEEA. This CDR3 is built from 15 residues. V gave up 3 bases and J gave up 3 bases, with 12 bases separating them. DNA of the CDR3: TGTGCCAGCAGCTTCCGTCTACGGAACTACAATGAGCAGTTCTTC. Translation: CASSFRLRNYNEQFF.

This clonotype was seen at least ten times. The chain is built from TRBV7-2 and TRBJ2-2; 7 bases are shared with TRBD1. Germline V CDR1 and CDR2: SGHTA, FQGNSA. Losses at the gene ends were 5 bases for V and 4 bases for J; bases not matched to a gene: 13. The CDR3 has 17 residues. The CDR3 loop reads CASSHRTGLIITGELFF. DNA of the CDR3: TGTGCCAGCAGCCATAGGACAGGCCTGATCATCACCGGGGAGCTGTTTTTT.

This chain links TRBV20-1 with TRBJ2-7; D tentatively fits TRBD1 or TRBD2 (5 bases each). CDR1 and CDR2 from the germline V gene are DFQATT and SNEGSKA (reference sequence). This CDR3 is 16 amino acids long. Trimming shortened V by 0 bases and J by 5 bases, and 20 bases separated the two germline ends. CDR3 DNA sequence: TGCAGTGCTAGAGATGTTTGGGGGAGTGGGTGGAACGAGCAGTACTTC. Protein sequence: CSARDVWGSGWNEQYF.

The chain has TRBV15 and TRBJ2-5; D might be TRBD1 or TRBD2, each matching 5 bases. Germline assignment: CDR1 LNHNV and CDR2 YYDKDF (reference sequence). Trimming removed 4 bases at V and 6 bases at J, with 12 bases between. The length of the CDR3 is 13 residues. CDR3 amino acids: CATSKGTGKTQYF. The CDR3 bases are TGTGCCACCAGCAAAGGGACGGGGAAGACCCAGTACTTC.

This clonotype has ten or more counts. The CDR3, as DNA: TGTGCCAGCGAGAGAGATAACAATGAGCAGTTCTTC. Its protein is CASERDNNEQFF. This sequence joins TRBV2 and TRBJ2-1, with D uncertain. Germline V gene sequence: CDR1 SNHLY, CDR2 FYNNEI. Trimming removed 8 bases at V and 5 bases at J, with 10 bases between. CDR3 length equals 12 residues.

About this clonotype itself: Without the conserved terminal phenylalanine or tryptophan, this CDR3 likely stems from a read error. V usage is TRBV20-1 and J usage is TRBJ2-3; TRBD2 agrees at 9 bases. The junction had 5 bases not matched to a gene; V was cut back by 6 bases and J by 1 base. CDR3 length equals 14 residues. Germline CDR1 reads DFQATT; CDR2 reads SNEGSKA (reference sequence). The CDR3 coding sequence is TGCAGTGCCCACCGGACTAGCGGCACAGATACGCAGTATTCT. It yields the protein CSAHRTSGTDTQYS.

This clonotype was counted a single time. A much larger clone differs from this one at a single base, so this may be a read error. This rearrangement joins TRBV28 to TRBJ2-7; weak D call: TRBD1 (6 bases). The CDR3 sequence is 16 residues long. Per germline, CDR1 MDHEN and CDR2 SYDVKM. The CDR3 loop is CAGSLVYRSGAYEQYF. CDR3 coding DNA: TGTGCCGGCAGTTTAGTATATAGGTCAGGGGCCTACGAGCAGTACTTC.

This clonotype has a count of ten or more. V and J are TRBV20-1 and TRBJ1-6; 10 bases fit TRBD1. The trim removed 3 bases at V and 2 bases at J, leaving 1 base unmatched. CDR3 length: 15 residues. The germline V gene has CDR1 DFQATT and CDR2 SNEGSKA (reference sequence). The CDR3 DNA follows: TGCAGTGCTAGGGGGACAGGGGCCTATAATTCACCCCTCCACTTT. Its translation is CSARGTGAYNSPLHF.